The source of this T cell receptor beta chain is a study of blood T cells in healthy people across ages. This CDR3 comprises 16 residues. Germline V gene lookup returns CDR1 SEHNR and CDR2 FQNEAQ (reference sequence). With V trimmed by 0 bases and J by 7 bases, 12 bases remained unmatched. Primers used in a second PCR of roughly 6 to 11 cycles were a sample-barcoded 5' primer and a J-beta primer mix. TCRdb re-called the 5' RACE reads through MiXCR, storing one row per CDR3 protein. This sample carries nearly 800,000 distinct CDR3 sequences, approximately 25% of them seen once, and the ten largest clones take more than 3%. These data were likewise used in another study, on T cells of mothers and their children. As that study records: Added by the second PCR's M1S primer were sample barcodes and 2-4 random nucleotides.

The chain joins TRBV7-9 to TRBJ2-7; 7 positions agree with TRBD1. The receptor's source is a boy between 10 and 17 years old in good health. Source material: blood. Here the CDR3 reads CASSLANRGLLQEQYF. In DNA form, the CDR3 reads TGTGCCAGCAGCTTAGCGAACAGGGGATTACTCCAGGAGCAGTACTTC. Drawing the rest from reference TRBV7-9 and TRBJ2-7, the complete variable domain is DTGVSQNPRHKITKRGQNVTFRCDPISEHNRLYWYRQTLGQGPEFLTYFQNEAQLEKSRLLSDRFSAERPKGSFSTLEIQRTEQGDSAMYLCASSLANRGLLQEQYFGPGTRLTVT.